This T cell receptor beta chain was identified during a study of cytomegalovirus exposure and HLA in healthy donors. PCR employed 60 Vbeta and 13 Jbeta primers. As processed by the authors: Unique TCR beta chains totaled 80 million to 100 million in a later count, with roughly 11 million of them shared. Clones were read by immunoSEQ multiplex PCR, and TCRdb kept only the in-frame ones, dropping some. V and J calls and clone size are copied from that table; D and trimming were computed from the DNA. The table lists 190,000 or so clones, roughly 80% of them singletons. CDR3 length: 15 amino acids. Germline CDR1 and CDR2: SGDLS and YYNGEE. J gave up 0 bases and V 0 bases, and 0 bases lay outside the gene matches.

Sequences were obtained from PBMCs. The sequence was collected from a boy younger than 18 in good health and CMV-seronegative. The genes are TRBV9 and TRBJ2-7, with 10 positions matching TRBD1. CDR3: CASSVGQGASYEQYF. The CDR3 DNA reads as TGTGCCAGCAGCGTAGGACAGGGGGCCTCCTACGAGCAGTACTTC.